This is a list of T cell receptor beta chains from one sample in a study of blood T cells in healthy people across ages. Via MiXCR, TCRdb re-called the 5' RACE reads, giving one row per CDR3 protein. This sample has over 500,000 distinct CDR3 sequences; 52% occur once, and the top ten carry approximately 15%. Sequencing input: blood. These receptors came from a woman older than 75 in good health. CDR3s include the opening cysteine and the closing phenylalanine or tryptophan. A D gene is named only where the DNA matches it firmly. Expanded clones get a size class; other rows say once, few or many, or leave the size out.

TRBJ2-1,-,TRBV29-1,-,TGCAGCGTTGGGGCAGGACACTCCTACAATGAGCAGTTCTTC,CSVGAGHSYNEQFF
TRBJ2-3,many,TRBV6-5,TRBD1,TGTGCCAGCAGAAATACAGGGGGGACGCAGTATTTT,CASRNTGGTQYF
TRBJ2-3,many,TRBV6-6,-,TGTGCCAGCAGTTACGGCCTCGACGGTAGCACAGATACGCAGTATTTT,CASSYGLDGSTDTQYF
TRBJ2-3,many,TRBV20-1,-,TGCAGTTCGAGCCCCCAGTCTGGCACAGATACGCAGTATTTT,CSSSPQSGTDTQYF
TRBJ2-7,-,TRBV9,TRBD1,TGTGCCAGCAGCGTAACGGGACAGGGGACCGGCGAGCAGTACTTC,CASSVTGQGTGEQYF
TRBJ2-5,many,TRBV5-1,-,TGCGCCAGCAGCCTGGACCCACAGGAGACCCAGTACTTC,CASSLDPQETQYF
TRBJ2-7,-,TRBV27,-,TGTGCCAGCAGAGCCACCTCAAGGTACGAGCAGTACTTC,CASRATSRYEQYF
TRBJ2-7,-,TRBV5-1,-,TGCGCCAACAGAGCGAGGACAGATAGCTACGAGCAGTACTTC,CANRARTDSYEQYF
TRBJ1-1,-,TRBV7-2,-,TGTGCCAGCAGCTTATTAGGTGTGACTGAAGCTTTCTTT,CASSLLGVTEAFF
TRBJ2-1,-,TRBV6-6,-,TGTGCCAGCGTAGGTTTATGGGGCTCCTACAATGAGCAGTTCTTC,CASVGLWGSYNEQFF
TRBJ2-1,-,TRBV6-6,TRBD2,TGTGCCAGCAGTTACTCCGGGACTAGCGGCTACAATGAGCAGTTCTTC,CASSYSGTSGYNEQFF
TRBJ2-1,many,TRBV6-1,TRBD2,TGTGCCAGCAGAGTGCAGGAGAGGACTAGCGGGGGCTACAATGAGCAGTTCTTC,CASRVQERTSGGYNEQFF
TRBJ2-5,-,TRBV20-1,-,TGCAGTGCTAGGGGACAATTGGTTGAGCAGTACTTC,CSARGQLVEQYF
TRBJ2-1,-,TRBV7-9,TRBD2,TGTGCCAGCAGCGAGAGACTAGCGGGTGGGGGGGTACCCTACAATGAGCAGTTCTTC,CASSERLAGGGVPYNEQFF
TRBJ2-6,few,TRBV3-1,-,TGTGCCAGCAGCCAGGGAAGGAATCGTCCTGGGGCCAACGTCCTGACTTTC,CASSQGRNRPGANVLTF
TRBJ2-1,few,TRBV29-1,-,TGCAGCGTTGTATTTTCGGAATACAATGAGCAGTTCTTC,CSVVFSEYNEQFF
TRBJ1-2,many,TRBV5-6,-,TGTGCCAGCAGCTTGGAACTGGGCCGCGGCTACACCTTC,CASSLELGRGYTF
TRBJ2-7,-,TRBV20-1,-,TGCAGTGCCAGATCTGGGGGCATACACTACGAGCAGTACTTC,CSARSGGIHYEQYF
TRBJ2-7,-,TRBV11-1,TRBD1,TGTGCCAGCAGCTTAGACCCCGGACAGGGGGCAGATAATCTGTTGGGTTTCTACGAGCAGTACTTC,CASSLDPGQGADNLLGFYEQYF
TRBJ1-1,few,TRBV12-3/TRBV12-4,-,TGTGCCAGCACCCCAAGGCACACTGAAGCTTTCTTT,CASTPRHTEAFF
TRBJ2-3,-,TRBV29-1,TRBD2,TGCAGCACACCTCGGGGGGTGACAGATACGCAGTATTTT,CSTPRGVTDTQYF
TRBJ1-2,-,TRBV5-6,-,TGTGCCAGCAGCGTGGGTGCGGGGAATGGCTACACCTTC,CASSVGAGNGYTF
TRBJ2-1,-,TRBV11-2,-,TGTGCCAGCAGCTTAGACGGGGGCACTACAGGGTACCATGAGCAGTTCTTC,CASSLDGGTTGYHEQFF
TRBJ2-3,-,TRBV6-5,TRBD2,TGTGCCAGCAGCCTCAGCGGGAGGGCCGTCACAGATACGCAGTATTTT,CASSLSGRAVTDTQYF
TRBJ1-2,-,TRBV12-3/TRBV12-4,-,TGTGCCAGCAGTTTAGGGGGGACCGGCTATGGCTACACCTTC,CASSLGGTGYGYTF
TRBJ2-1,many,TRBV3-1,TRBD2,TGTGCCAGCAGCCACCGGGACTATCTGTTCTTC,CASSHRDYLFF
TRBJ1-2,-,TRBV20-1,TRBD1,TGCAGTGCTGGCGGACAGGGGAACTATGGCTACACCTTC,CSAGGQGNYGYTF
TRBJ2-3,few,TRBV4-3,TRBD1,TGCGCCAGCAGCCCACAAGACAGGGCCCGAGATACGCAGTATTTT,CASSPQDRARDTQYF